Reported below is one T cell receptor beta chain. Trimming took off 1 base at V and 11 bases at J, with 11 bases between the two ends. The germline gives CDR1 MNHEY, CDR2 SMNVEV (reference sequence). This CDR3 region has 13 residues. PCR primers comprised 60 Vbeta and 13 Jbeta primers. Repertoires were generated with immunoSEQ multiplex PCR, while TCRdb's copy carries only in-frame clones and drops some. The table lists 90,000 to 140,000 clones, 65% to 80% of them singletons. The sample originates from a study of cytomegalovirus exposure and HLA in healthy donors. The chain links TRBV27 to TRBJ2-2; possibly TRBD1 for D (5 bases). Sequenced: PBMCs. This receptor was taken from a male donor in good health and CMV-seronegative. This chain's CDR3 is CASSLLQARELFF. The CDR3 coding sequence is TGTGCCAGCAGTTTATTACAGGCCCGAGAGCTGTTTTTT.